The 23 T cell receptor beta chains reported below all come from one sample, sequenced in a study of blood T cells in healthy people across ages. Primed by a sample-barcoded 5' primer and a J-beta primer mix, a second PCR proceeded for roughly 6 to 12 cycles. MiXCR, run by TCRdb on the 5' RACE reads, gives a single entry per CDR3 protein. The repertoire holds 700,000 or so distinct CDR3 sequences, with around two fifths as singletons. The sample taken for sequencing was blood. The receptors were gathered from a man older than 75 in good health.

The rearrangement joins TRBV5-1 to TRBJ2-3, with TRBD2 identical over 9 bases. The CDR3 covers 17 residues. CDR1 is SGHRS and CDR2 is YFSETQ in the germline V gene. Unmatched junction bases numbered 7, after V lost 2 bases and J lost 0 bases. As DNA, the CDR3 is TGCGCCAGCAGCTTTCTTCTAGCGGGATATAGCACAGATACGCAGTATTTT. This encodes CASSFLLAGYSTDTQYF.

This CDR3 reads CSARDSGRAYNEQFF. The CDR3 nucleotides read TGCAGTGCTAGAGATTCCGGGAGGGCCTACAATGAGCAGTTCTTC. The chain joins TRBV20-1 to TRBJ2-1, with 8 bases lining up with TRBD2. This CDR3 region has 15 residues. Germline V lookup: CDR1 DFQATT, CDR2 SNEGSKA (reference sequence). The ends lost 0 bases at V and 2 bases at J; junction bases unmatched: 3.

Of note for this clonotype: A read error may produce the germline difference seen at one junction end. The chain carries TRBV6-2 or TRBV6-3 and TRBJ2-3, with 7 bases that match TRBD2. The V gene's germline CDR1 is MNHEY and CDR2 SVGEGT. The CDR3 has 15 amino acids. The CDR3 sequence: CASRPGLVGSDRQYF. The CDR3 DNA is TGTGCCAGCAGGCCCGGACTAGTCGGTTCAGATAGGCAGTATTTT.

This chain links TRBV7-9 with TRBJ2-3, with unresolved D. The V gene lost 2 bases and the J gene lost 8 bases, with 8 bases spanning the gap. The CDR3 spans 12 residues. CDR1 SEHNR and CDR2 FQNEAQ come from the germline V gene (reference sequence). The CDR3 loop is CASSLPGATQYF. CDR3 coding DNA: TGTGCCAGCAGCTTACCGGGTGCTACGCAGTATTTT.

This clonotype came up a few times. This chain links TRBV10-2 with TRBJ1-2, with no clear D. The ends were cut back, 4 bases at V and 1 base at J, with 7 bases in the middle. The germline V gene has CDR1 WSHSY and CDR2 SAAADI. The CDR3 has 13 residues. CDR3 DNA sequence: TGCGCCAGCAGTGTTCGGAATAACTATGGCTACACCTTC. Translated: CASSVRNNYGYTF.

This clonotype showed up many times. CDR3 region: CSARAFSGGGEQYF. The CDR3, as DNA: TGCAGTGCTAGAGCTTTTAGCGGGGGGGGCGAGCAGTACTTC. The chain combines TRBV20-1 with TRBJ2-7; 11 bases are a match to TRBD2. This CDR3 region has 14 residues. From germline, CDR1 is DFQATT and CDR2 SNEGSKA (reference sequence). J lost 6 bases, V lost 1 base, and 5 bases had no gene match.

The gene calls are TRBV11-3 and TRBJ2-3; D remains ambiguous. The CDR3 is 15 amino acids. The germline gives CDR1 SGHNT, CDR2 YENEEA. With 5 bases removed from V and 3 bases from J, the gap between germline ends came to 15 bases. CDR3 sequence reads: CASSPTLGWTDTQYF. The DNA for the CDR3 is TGTGCCAGCAGCCCCACCCTTGGGTGGACAGATACGCAGTATTTT.

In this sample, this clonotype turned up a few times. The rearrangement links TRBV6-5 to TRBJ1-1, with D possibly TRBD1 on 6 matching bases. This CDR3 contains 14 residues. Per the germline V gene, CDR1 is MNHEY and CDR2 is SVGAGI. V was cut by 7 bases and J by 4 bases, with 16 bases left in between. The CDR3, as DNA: TGTGCCAGCACCAGAGGGGGGGAAGGCACTGAAGCTTTCTTT. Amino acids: CASTRGGEGTEAFF.

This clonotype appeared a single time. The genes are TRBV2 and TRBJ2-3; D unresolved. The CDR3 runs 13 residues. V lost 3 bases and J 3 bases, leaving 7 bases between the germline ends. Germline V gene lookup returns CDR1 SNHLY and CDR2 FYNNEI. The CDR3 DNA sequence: TGTGCCAGCAGTGAGCCTGAAACAGATACGCAGTATTTT. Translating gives CASSEPETDTQYF.

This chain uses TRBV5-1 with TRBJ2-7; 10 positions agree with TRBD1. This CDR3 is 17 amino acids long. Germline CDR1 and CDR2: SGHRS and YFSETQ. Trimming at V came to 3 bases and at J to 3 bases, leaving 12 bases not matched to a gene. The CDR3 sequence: CASSWQGQGLDGYEQYF. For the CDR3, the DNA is TGCGCCAGCAGCTGGCAGGGACAGGGGCTTGATGGCTACGAGCAGTACTTC.

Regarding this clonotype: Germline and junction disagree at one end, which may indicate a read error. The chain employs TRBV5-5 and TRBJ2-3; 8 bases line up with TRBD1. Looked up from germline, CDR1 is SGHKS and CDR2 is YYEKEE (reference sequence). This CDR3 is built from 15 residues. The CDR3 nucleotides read TGTGCCAGCAGATTGGACAGGGTCCCCACAGATACGCAGTATTTT. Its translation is CASRLDRVPTDTQYF.

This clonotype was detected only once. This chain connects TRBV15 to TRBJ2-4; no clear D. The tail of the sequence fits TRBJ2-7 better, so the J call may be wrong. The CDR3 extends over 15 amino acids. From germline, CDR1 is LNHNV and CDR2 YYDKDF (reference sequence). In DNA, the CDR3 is TGTGCCACCAGCAGAGATGATGACCTGAGGTACGAGCAGTACTTC. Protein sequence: CATSRDDDLRYEQYF.

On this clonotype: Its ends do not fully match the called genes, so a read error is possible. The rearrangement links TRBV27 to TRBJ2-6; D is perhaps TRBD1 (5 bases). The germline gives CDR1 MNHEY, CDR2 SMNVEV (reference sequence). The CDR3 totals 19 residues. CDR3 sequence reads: CASSYRRQTSGSGANALTF. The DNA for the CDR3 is TGTGCCAGCAGTTACCGACGACAGACCTCAGGCTCTGGGGCCAACGCCCTGACTTTC.

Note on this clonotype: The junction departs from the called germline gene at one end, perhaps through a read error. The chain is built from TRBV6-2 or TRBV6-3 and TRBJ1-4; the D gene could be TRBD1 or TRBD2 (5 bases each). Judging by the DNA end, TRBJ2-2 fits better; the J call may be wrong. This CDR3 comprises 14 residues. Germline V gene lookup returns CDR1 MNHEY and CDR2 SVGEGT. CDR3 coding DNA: TGTGCCAGCAGTATCCTCCGGGGCACCAGGGAGCTGTTTTTT. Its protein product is CASSILRGTRELFF.

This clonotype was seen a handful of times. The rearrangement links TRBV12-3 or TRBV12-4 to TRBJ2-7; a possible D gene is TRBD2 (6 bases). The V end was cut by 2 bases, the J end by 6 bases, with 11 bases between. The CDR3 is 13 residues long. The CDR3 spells CASSLISRGEQYF. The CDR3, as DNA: TGTGCCAGCAGTTTAATTTCGCGGGGCGAGCAGTACTTC.

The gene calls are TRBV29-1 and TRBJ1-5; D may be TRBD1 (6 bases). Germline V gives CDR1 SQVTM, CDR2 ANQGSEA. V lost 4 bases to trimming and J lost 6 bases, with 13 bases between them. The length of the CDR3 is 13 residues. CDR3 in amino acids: CSVVSRGGQPQHF. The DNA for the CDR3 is TGCAGCGTTGTTAGCAGGGGCGGTCAGCCCCAGCATTTT.

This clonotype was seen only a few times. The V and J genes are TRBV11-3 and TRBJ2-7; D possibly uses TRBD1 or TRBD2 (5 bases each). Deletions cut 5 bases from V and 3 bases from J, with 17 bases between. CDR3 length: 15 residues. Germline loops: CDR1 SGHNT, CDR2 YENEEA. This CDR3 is CASSHSGSRGYEQYF. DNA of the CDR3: TGTGCCAGCAGCCACTCAGGGAGTCGGGGCTACGAGCAGTACTTC.

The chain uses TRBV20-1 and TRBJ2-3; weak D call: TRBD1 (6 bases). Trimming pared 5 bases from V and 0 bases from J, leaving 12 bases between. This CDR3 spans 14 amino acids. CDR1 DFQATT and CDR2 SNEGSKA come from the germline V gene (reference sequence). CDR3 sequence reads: CSAPRTDSTDTQYF. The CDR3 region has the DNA TGCAGTGCTCCGAGGACAGATAGCACAGATACGCAGTATTTT.

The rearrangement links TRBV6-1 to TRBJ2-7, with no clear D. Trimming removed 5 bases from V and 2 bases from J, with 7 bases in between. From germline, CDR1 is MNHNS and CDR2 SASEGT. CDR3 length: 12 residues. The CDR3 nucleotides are TGTGCCAGCAGTCACCGAGCCTACGAGCAGTACTTC. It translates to CASSHRAYEQYF.

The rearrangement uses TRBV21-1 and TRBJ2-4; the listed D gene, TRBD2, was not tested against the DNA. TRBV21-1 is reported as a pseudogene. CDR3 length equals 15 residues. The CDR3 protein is CASSKGPGLGNIQYF. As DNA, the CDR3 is TGTGCCAGCAGCAAAGGCCCGGGACTTGGGAACATTCAGTACTTC.

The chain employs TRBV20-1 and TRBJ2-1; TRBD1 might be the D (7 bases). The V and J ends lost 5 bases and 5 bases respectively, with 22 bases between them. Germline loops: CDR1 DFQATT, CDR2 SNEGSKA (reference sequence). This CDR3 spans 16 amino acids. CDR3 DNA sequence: TGCAGTGCTTCGCGGGACAGAACCTTTACCGACAATGAGCAGTTCTTC. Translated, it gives CSASRDRTFTDNEQFF.

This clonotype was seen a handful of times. In DNA form, the CDR3 reads TGCAGTGCTGCCCCGGGGGCCATCTCTGGGGCCAACGTCCTGACTTTC. It translates to CSAAPGAISGANVLTF. The chain uses TRBV20-1 and TRBJ2-6; D could derive from TRBD1 or TRBD2 (6 bases each). The V end was cut by 5 bases, the J end by 0 bases, with 14 bases between. Germline CDR1 reads DFQATT; CDR2 reads SNEGSKA (reference sequence). This CDR3 region has 16 residues.

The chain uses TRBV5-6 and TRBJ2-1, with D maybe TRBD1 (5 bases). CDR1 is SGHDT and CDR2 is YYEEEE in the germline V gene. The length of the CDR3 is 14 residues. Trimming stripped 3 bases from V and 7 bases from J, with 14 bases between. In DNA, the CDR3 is TGTGCCAGCAGCTCCAAGGGGTTACGGAATGAGCAGTTCTTC. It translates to CASSSKGLRNEQFF.